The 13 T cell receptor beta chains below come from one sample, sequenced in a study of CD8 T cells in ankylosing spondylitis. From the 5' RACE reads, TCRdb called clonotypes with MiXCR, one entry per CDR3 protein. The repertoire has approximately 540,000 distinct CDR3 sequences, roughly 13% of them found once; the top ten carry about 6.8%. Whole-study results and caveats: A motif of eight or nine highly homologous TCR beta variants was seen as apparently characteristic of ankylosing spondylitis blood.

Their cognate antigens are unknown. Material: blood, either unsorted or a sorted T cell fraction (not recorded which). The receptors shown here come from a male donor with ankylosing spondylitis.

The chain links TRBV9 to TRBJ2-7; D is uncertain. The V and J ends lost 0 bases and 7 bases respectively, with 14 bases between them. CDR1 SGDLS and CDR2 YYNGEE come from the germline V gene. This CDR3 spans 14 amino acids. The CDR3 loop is CASSVAAFLSEQYF. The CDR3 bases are TGTGCCAGCAGCGTAGCTGCGTTTCTGTCAGAGCAGTACTTC.

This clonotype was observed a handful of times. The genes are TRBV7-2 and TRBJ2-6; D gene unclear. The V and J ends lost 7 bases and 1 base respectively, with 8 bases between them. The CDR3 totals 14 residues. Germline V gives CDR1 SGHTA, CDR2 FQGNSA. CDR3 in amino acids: CASKPRSGANVLTF. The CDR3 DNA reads TGTGCCAGCAAACCTCGTTCTGGGGCCAACGTCCTGACTTTC. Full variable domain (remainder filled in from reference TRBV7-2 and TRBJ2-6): GAGVSQSPSNKVTEKGKDVELRCDPISGHTALYWYRQSLGQGLEFLIYFQGNSAPDKSGLPSDRFSAERTGGSVSTLTIQRTQQEDSAVYLCASKPRSGANVLTFGAGSRLTVL.

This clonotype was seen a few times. This chain's CDR3 is CSARDYLHEQFF. The CDR3 DNA is TGCAGTGCTCGGGACTACCTGCATGAGCAGTTCTTC. The rearrangement uses TRBV20-1 and TRBJ2-1; TRBD2 aligns across 7 bases. Trimming at V came to 5 bases and at J to 8 bases, leaving 6 bases not matched to a gene. The CDR3 extends over 12 amino acids. CDR1 is DFQATT, CDR2 SNEGSKA, per germline (reference sequence).

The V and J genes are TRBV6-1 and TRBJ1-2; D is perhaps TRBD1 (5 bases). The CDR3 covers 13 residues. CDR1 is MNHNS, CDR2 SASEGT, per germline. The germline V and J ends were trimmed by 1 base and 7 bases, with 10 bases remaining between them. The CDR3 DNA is TGTGCCAGCAGTGAAGTTGGGACGGTTGGCTACACCTTC. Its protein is CASSEVGTVGYTF.

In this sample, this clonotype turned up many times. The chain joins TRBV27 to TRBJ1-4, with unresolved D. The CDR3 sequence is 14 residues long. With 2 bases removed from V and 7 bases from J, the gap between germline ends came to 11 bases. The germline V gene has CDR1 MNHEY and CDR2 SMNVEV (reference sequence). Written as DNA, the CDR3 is TGTGCCAGCAGTTTACAAGGGTTTGGTGAAAAACTGTTTTTT. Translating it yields CASSLQGFGEKLFF. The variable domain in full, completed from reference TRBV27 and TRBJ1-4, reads EAQVTQNPRYLITVTGKKLTVTCSQNMNHEYMSWYRQDPGLGLRQIYYSMNVEVTDKGDVPEGYKVSRKEKRNFPLILESPSPNQTSLYFCASSLQGFGEKLFFGSGTQLSVL.

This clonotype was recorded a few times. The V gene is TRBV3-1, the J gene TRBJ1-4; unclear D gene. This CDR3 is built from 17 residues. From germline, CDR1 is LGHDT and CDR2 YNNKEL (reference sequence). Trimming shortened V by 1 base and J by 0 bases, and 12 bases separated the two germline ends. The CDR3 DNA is TGTGCCAGCAGCCAAGGTTCGGACGGTGCAACTAATGAAAAACTGTTTTTT. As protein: CASSQGSDGATNEKLFF.

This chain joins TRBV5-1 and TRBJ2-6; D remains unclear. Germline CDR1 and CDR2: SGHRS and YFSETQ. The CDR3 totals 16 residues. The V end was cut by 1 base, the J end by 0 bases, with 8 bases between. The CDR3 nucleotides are TGCGCCAGCAGCTTGCTTCTGGCCTCTGGGGCCAACGTCCTGACTTTC. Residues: CASSLLLASGANVLTF.

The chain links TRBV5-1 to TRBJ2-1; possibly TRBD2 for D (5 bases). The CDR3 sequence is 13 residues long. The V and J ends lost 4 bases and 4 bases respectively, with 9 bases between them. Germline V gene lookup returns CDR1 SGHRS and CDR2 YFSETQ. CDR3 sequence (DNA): TGCGCCAGCAGCGCGGAGGATTACAATGAGCAGTTCTTC. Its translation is CASSAEDYNEQFF. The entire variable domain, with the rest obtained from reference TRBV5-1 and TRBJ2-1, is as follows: KAGVTQTPRYLIKTRGQQVTLSCSPISGHRSVSWYQQTPGQGLQFLFEYFSETQRNKGNFPGRFSGRQFSNSRSEMNVSTLELGDSALYLCASSAEDYNEQFFGPGTRLTVL.

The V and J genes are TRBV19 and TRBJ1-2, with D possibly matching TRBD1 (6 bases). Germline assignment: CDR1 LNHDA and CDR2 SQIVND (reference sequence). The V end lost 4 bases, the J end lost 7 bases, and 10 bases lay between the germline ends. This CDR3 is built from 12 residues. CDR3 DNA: TGTGCCAGTAGTAACAGAGGGGGTGGCTACACCTTC. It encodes CASSNRGGGYTF.

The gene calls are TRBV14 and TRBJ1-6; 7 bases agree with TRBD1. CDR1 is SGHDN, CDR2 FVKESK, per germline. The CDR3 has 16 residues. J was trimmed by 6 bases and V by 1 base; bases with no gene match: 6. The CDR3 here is CASSQVSGTVNSPLHF. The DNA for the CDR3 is TGTGCCAGCAGCCAAGTCTCCGGGACAGTTAATTCACCCCTCCACTTT.

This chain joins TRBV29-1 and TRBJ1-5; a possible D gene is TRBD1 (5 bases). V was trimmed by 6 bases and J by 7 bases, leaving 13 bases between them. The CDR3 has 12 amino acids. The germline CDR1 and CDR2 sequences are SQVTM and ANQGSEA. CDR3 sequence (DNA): TGCAGCGTCGGAGGCGGGGGACAGCCCCAGCATTTT. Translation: CSVGGGGQPQHF.

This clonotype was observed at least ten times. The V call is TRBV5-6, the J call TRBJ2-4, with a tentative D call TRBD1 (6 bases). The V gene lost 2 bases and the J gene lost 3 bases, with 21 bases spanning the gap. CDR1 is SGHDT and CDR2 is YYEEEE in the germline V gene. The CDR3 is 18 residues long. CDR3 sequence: CASSLLNREFSGKNIQYF. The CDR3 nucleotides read TGTGCCAGCAGCTTACTGAACAGGGAGTTCAGCGGCAAAAACATTCAGTACTTC.

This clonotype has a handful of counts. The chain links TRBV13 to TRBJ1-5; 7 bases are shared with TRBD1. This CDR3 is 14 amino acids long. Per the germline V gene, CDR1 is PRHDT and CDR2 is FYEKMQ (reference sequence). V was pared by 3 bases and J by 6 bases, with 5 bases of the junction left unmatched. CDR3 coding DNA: TGTGCCAGCAGCTTTGGACAGGCTACTCAGCCCCAGCATTTT. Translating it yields CASSFGQATQPQHF.